One sample yielded the 31 T cell receptor beta chains listed below, sequenced in a study of OX40 agonist ivuxolimab in advanced cancers. Clones were sequenced by immunoSEQ multiplex PCR, and TCRdb holds only the in-frame ones, with some missing. The repertoire has some 39,000 clones, 70% to 90% of them found once; the top ten carry roughly 14%. The source was CD4+ or CD8+ T cells sorted from blood, collected in a trial of the OX40 agonist ivuxolimab. The receptors shown here come from an adult with an advanced solid tumor such as melanoma, head and neck, liver or kidney cancer.

The chain links TRBV4-1 to TRBJ2-1; 7 nucleotides align to TRBD1. The germline CDR1 and CDR2 sequences are MGHRA and YSYEKL. Trimming took 1 base from V and 7 from J; bases not matched to a gene: 7. The CDR3 runs to 15 residues. This CDR3 is CASSQVQGPANEQFF. The CDR3 coding sequence is TGCGCCAGCAGCCAAGTACAGGGGCCAGCGAATGAGCAGTTCTTC.

This clone showed up just a few times. The J gene is TRBJ1-1, the V gene TRBV18, with 10 nucleotides matching TRBD1. The CDR3 covers 16 residues. Losses at the gene ends were 3 bases for V and 4 bases for J; bases not matched to a gene: 8. Per the germline V gene, CDR1 is KGHSH and CDR2 is LQKENI. The CDR3 DNA reads TGTGCCAGCTCACCTCCCGACAGGGGGCTGGGCACTGAAGCTTTCTTT. Its translation is CASSPPDRGLGTEAFF.

This clone is a singleton in its sample. The V gene is TRBV7-6, the J gene TRBJ2-3; TRBD1 matches 7 bases. The CDR3 is made up of 16 amino acids. In germline, CDR1 is SGHVS, CDR2 FNYEAQ. Germline trimming cut 5 bases from V and 2 bases from J; bases unmatched to any gene: 10. DNA of the CDR3: TGTGCCAGCAGCAACGACAGGGCCCCAAACACAGATACGCAGTATTTT. Protein product: CASSNDRAPNTDTQYF.

This chain links TRBV9 with TRBJ2-3, with TRBD2 matching over 9 bases. The ends lost 2 bases at V and 8 bases at J; junction bases unmatched: 9. Germline values: CDR1 SGDLS, CDR2 YYNGEE. The CDR3 loop spans 15 amino acids. CDR3 residues: CASSVPSGMESTQYF. In DNA, the CDR3 is TGTGCCAGCAGCGTGCCTAGCGGGATGGAGAGTACGCAGTATTTT.

The rearrangement uses TRBV30 and TRBJ2-1; tentatively, D is TRBD1 (6 bases). CDR3 length: 15 residues. Germline CDR1 reads GTSNPN; CDR2 reads SVGIG (reference sequence). The V end was cut by 5 bases, the J end by 0 bases, with 14 bases between. The CDR3 loop reads CAWDDRPSSYNEQFF. For the CDR3, the DNA is TGTGCCTGGGATGACAGGCCGAGCTCCTACAATGAGCAGTTCTTC.

In its sample, this clone was seen once. The chain couples TRBV29-1 to TRBJ1-2; 10 bases are shared with TRBD1. The CDR3 consists of 13 residues. Germline V gene sequence: CDR1 SQVTM, CDR2 ANQGSEA. The V segment lost 7 bases and the J segment 7 bases; nucleotides outside the gene matches: 9. In DNA form, the CDR3 reads TGCAGCGGCCTGGGACAGGGGTCGGTTGGCTACACCTTC. Translation: CSGLGQGSVGYTF.

J is TRBJ2-7 and V is TRBV28; D uncertain. V dropped 5 bases and J dropped 3 bases, with 8 bases sitting between them. Per the germline V gene, CDR1 is MDHEN and CDR2 is SYDVKM. This CDR3 is built from 12 residues. The CDR3 reads CASSRHYYEQYF. The CDR3 region has the DNA TGTGCCAGCAGTCGACACTACTACGAGCAGTACTTC.

This clone was detected once. The chain employs TRBV18 and TRBJ2-3, with D perhaps matching TRBD2 (6 bases). The length of the CDR3 is 14 residues. From germline, CDR1 is KGHSH and CDR2 LQKENI. The V gene lost 3 bases and the J gene lost 6 bases, with 13 bases spanning the gap. The CDR3 nucleotides read TGTGCCAGCTCACCGGACTACCCCACGGATACGCAGTATTTT. Amino acid sequence: CASSPDYPTDTQYF.

CDR3 DNA sequence: TGCGCCAGCAGTCTGACCGGGACAGGTCGGGAAAAACTGTTTTTT. As protein: CASSLTGTGREKLFF. V usage is TRBV10-1 and J usage is TRBJ1-4; TRBD1 aligns across 8 bases. Germline V gene lookup returns CDR1 WNHNN and CDR2 SYGVQD (reference sequence). After removal of 5 bases from V and 8 bases from J, the junction contained 10 bases not matched to a gene. The CDR3 length is 15 residues.

The rearrangement joins TRBV27 to TRBJ1-6; D gene unclear. The CDR3 consists of 19 residues. The ends were cut back, 3 bases at V and 8 bases at J, with 26 bases in the middle. Germline CDR1 is MNHEY and CDR2 is SMNVEV (reference sequence). Here the CDR3 DNA reads TGTGCCAGCAGTTTTATTCCGGTTGTTAGAATACAAAGGGATTCACCCCTCCACTTT. This gives the protein CASSFIPVVRIQRDSPLHF.

The J gene is TRBJ1-5, the V gene TRBV27; D gene ambiguous. CDR3 length: 13 residues. Per germline, CDR1 MNHEY and CDR2 SMNVEV (reference sequence). V was shortened by 7 bases and J by 2 bases, with 9 bases between the two germline ends. The CDR3 bases are TGTGCCAGCAAAGGTGGGGGCAATCAGCCCCAGCATTTT. It is translated as CASKGGGNQPQHF.

The V and J genes are TRBV27 and TRBJ1-3; 9 bases are shared with TRBD1. Losses at the gene ends were 6 bases for V and 4 bases for J; bases not matched to a gene: 4. This CDR3 is 14 amino acids long. Germline values: CDR1 MNHEY, CDR2 SMNVEV (reference sequence). CDR3 in amino acids: CASSPGTGGNTIYF. In DNA, the CDR3 is TGTGCCAGCAGCCCCGGGACAGGGGGAAACACCATATATTTT.

The chain links TRBV18 to TRBJ2-5, with 8 bases fitting TRBD2. The V and J ends lost 0 bases and 5 bases, in that order; junction bases with no gene match: 5. Germline V gene lookup returns CDR1 KGHSH and CDR2 LQKENI. This CDR3 region has 15 residues. The CDR3 nucleotides are TGTGCCAGCTCACCACCGTCCCGGGAGGGGGAGACCCAGTACTTC. Translating it yields CASSPPSREGETQYF.

The chain recombines TRBV12-5 with TRBJ2-1, with 12 nucleotides matching TRBD2. CDR1 is LGHNT and CDR2 is FRNRAP in the germline V gene. With V trimmed by 0 bases and J by 9 bases, 9 bases remained unmatched. The CDR3 totals 17 residues. Written as DNA, the CDR3 is TGTGCTAGTGGTTTGGTACTAGCGGGAGGACCAGGGGGTGAGCAGTTCTTC. Translated: CASGLVLAGGPGGEQFF.

This clone was observed a single time. This chain connects TRBV4-2 to TRBJ2-5; D gene uncertain. Germline V gives CDR1 LGHNA, CDR2 YNFKEQ. The CDR3 is 13 amino acids. Trimming pared 1 base from V and 5 bases from J, leaving 8 bases between. CDR3 sequence (DNA): TGTGCCAGCAGCCAAGGCCTGAAGGAGACCCAGTACTTC. Protein sequence: CASSQGLKETQYF.

V is TRBV11-2 and J is TRBJ2-3; the D is unclear. The germline gives CDR1 SGHAT, CDR2 FQNNGV. The length of the CDR3 is 12 residues. Trimming left V 5 bases short and J 14 bases short, with 17 bases between. CDR3 bases: TGTGCCAGCAGCACGATTAAACTCGAGGCGTATTTT. This codes for CASSTIKLEAYF. The variable domain in full, with the rest retrieved from reference TRBV11-2 and TRBJ2-3, is EAGVAQSPRYKIIEKRQSVAFWCNPISGHATLYWYQQILGQGPKLLIQFQNNGVVDDSQLPKDRFSAERLKGVDSTLKIQPAKLEDSAVYLCASSTIKLEAYFGPGTRLTVL.

The rearrangement joins TRBV7-9 to TRBJ1-1; D is perhaps TRBD1 (5 bases). V was trimmed by 5 bases and J by 4 bases, leaving 17 bases between them. The germline V gene encodes CDR1 SEHNR and CDR2 FQNEAQ (reference sequence). This CDR3 is built from 15 residues. The CDR3 DNA sequence: TGTGCCAGCAGCCCTACCAGCAGGGTAGTCACTGAAGCTTTCTTT. Translating gives CASSPTSRVVTEAFF.

This clone was observed a handful of times. CDR3 sequence reads: CASSPWGGLNTGELFF. Here the CDR3 DNA reads TGTGCCAGTAGTCCGTGGGGGGGCCTGAACACCGGGGAGCTGTTTTTT. V usage is TRBV19 and J usage is TRBJ2-2, with D possibly matching TRBD2 (7 bases). Trimming pared 5 bases from V and 1 base from J, leaving 14 bases between. The CDR3 consists of 16 residues. The germline V gene has CDR1 LNHDA and CDR2 SQIVND (reference sequence).

The genes are TRBV10-2 and TRBJ2-7; weak D call: TRBD2 (6 bases). The germline CDR1 and CDR2 sequences are WSHSY and SAAADI. V lost 6 bases, J lost 2 bases, and 17 bases lay in between. The CDR3 is 15 residues long. CDR3 region: CASREEGVLTYEQYF. The CDR3 nucleotides read TGCGCCAGCAGAGAGGAGGGAGTACTAACCTACGAGCAGTACTTC.

This chain joins TRBV7-3 and TRBJ2-7; D is unclear. This CDR3 comprises 16 residues. Germline-derived CDR1 and CDR2 are SGHTA and FQGTGA. The V and J ends lost 2 bases and 3 bases respectively, with 17 bases between them. CDR3 protein: CASSLRPSEHIYEQYF. For the CDR3, the DNA is TGTGCCAGCAGCTTACGCCCATCAGAACATATCTACGAGCAGTACTTC.

V is TRBV20-1 and J is TRBJ1-1; D is ambiguous. V shed 2 bases and J shed 4 bases, with 5 bases lying between them. Looked up from germline, CDR1 is DFQATT and CDR2 is SNEGSKA (reference sequence). CDR3 length: 11 residues. The CDR3 is CSARLTTEAFF. As DNA, the CDR3 is TGCAGTGCTAGACTGACCACTGAAGCTTTCTTT.

This chain links TRBV30 with TRBJ2-1, with 7 nucleotides matching TRBD2. Germline values: CDR1 GTSNPN, CDR2 SVGIG (reference sequence). The J segment lost 5 bases and the V segment lost 3 bases, leaving 7 bases of the junction unmatched. The CDR3 is 14 residues long. CDR3 nucleotides: TGTGCCTGGAGGGAGGGACTACAACACAATGAGCAGTTCTTC. The encoded protein is CAWREGLQHNEQFF.

This clone was seen only once. CDR3 bases: TGTGCCAGCAGCCCAGCTAGCGTGTCCTACGAGCAGTACTTC. Protein sequence: CASSPASVSYEQYF. The genes are TRBV7-9 and TRBJ2-7; possible D gene TRBD2, 6 bases. Trimming shortened V by 5 bases and J by 1 base, and 12 bases separated the two germline ends. The CDR3 length is 14 residues. Germline-derived CDR1 and CDR2 are SEHNR and FQNEAQ (reference sequence).

V and J are TRBV4-1 and TRBJ1-5; D perhaps matches TRBD1 (5 bases). The germline V gene encodes CDR1 MGHRA and CDR2 YSYEKL. The V end lost 0 bases, the J end lost 3 bases, and 9 bases lay between the germline ends. There are 15 residues in the CDR3. CDR3 in DNA: TGCGCCAGCAGCCAAGAACAGGTGCACAATCAGCCCCAGCATTTT. Translated, it gives CASSQEQVHNQPQHF.

The CDR3 DNA sequence: TGTGCCAGCAGCTTGATTGAGTGGGAGAGAGACAACGAGCAGTACTTC. The encoded protein is CASSLIEWERDNEQYF. This chain links TRBV28 with TRBJ2-5; D is perhaps TRBD2 (5 bases). The DNA end favors TRBJ2-7, so the J call may be wrong. The CDR3 contains 16 residues. Looked up from germline, CDR1 is MDHEN and CDR2 is SYDVKM.

Of note for this clone: The same CDR3 can be traced to other DNA sequences in this sample. This chain links TRBV7-3 with TRBJ2-2, with D perhaps being TRBD1 or TRBD2 (5 bases each). The V gene's germline CDR1 is SGHTA and CDR2 FQGTGA. The V gene lost 5 bases and the J gene lost 4 bases, with 14 bases spanning the gap. The CDR3 extends over 15 amino acids. In DNA, the CDR3 is TGTGCCAGCAGCCATCGTCGTGGGGGCACCGGGGAGCTGTTTTTT. This codes for CASSHRRGGTGELFF.

The J gene is TRBJ2-7, the V gene TRBV15; TRBD1 is a possible D gene (6 bases). Germline V gene sequence: CDR1 LNHNV, CDR2 YYDKDF (reference sequence). The V gene lost 1 base and the J gene lost 2 bases, with 12 bases spanning the gap. The CDR3 is made up of 15 amino acids. The CDR3 bases are TGTGCCACCAGCAGAGCCTCGACAGGCGCCTACGAGCAGTACTTC. This codes for CATSRASTGAYEQYF.

The rearrangement joins TRBV19 to TRBJ1-5; the D gene is possibly TRBD1 (5 bases). Germline-derived CDR1 and CDR2 are LNHDA and SQIVND (reference sequence). The V and J ends lost 5 bases and 6 bases respectively, with 14 bases between them. This CDR3 contains 14 residues. CDR3 residues: CASSLFQRGQPQHF. Here the CDR3 DNA reads TGTGCCAGTAGTTTGTTCCAGAGGGGTCAGCCCCAGCATTTT.

The table lists this clone with a few counts. This chain links TRBV7-8 with TRBJ2-6; 13 nucleotides align to TRBD2. CDR3 length: 21 amino acids. V lost 5 bases to trimming and J lost 0 bases; unmatched junction nucleotides: 13. Germline CDR1 SGHVS, CDR2 FQNEAQ. CDR3 residues: CASSTRLAGGLPYSGANVLTF. For the CDR3, the DNA is TGTGCCAGCAGCACCAGACTAGCGGGAGGCCTACCATACTCTGGGGCCAACGTCCTGACTTTC.

J is TRBJ2-3 and V is TRBV28; 7 bases map to TRBD2. The CDR3 contains 16 residues. After removal of 5 bases from V and 1 base from J, the junction contained 9 bases not matched to a gene. The germline V gene encodes CDR1 MDHEN and CDR2 SYDVKM. The CDR3 sequence is CASSPSGGRGTDTQYF. CDR3 DNA: TGTGCCAGCAGTCCATCAGGAGGGAGGGGCACAGATACGCAGTATTTT.

V gene TRBV2 combines with J gene TRBJ1-1, with D tentatively TRBD1 (6 bases). Deletions cut 2 bases from V and 0 bases from J, with 10 bases between. The CDR3 spans 15 residues. Germline CDR1 is SNHLY and CDR2 is FYNNEI. In nucleotides, the CDR3 is TGTGCCAGCAGTGAAAGGACAGTCATGAACACTGAAGCTTTCTTT. It yields the protein CASSERTVMNTEAFF. The entire variable domain, with the rest obtained from reference TRBV2 and TRBJ1-1, is as follows: EPEVTQTPSHQVTQMGQEVILRCVPISNHLYFYWYRQILGQKVEFLVSFYNNEISEKSEIFDDQFSVERPDGSNFTLKIRSTKLEDSAMYFCASSERTVMNTEAFFGQGTRLTVV.